This TCR beta chain was sequenced for a study of T cell responses to AZD1222 COVID-19 vaccine. Study overall: Combined were second doses at about 4 or about 12 weeks. Overall study findings and caveats: Researchers report vaccine-associated CD4 TCRs spanning spike, with dominance at 160-218 and 743-854.

A remark on this clone: Its antigen is unknown.

Profiling relied on immunoSEQ multiplex PCR, and the TCRdb table lists in-frame clones only, not all of them. The sample records 90,000 to 110,000 clones, over 75% being singletons. Trimming took off 0 bases at V and 5 bases at J, with 14 bases between the two ends. This CDR3 comprises 15 residues. Germline V gives CDR1 SGHRS, CDR2 YFSETQ. The gene calls are TRBV5-1 and TRBJ1-1, with D perhaps TRBD1 (6 bases). The sample here was peripheral blood, taken on day 0 of AZD1222 vaccination. The sequence came from an adult in good health. DNA for the CDR3: TGCGCCAGCAGCTTGGAGAAACTCAGGGGAACTGAAGCTTTCTTT. The encoded protein is CASSLEKLRGTEAFF.